This TCR beta chain was sequenced for a study of regulatory T cells in long-lasting Graves disease (TCRdb year 2021). For context, the study as a whole: Patients with newly diagnosed Graves' disease had been on antithyroid drugs for under 3 months. Patients with persistent Graves' disease were compared with patients with newly diagnosed Graves' disease using TCR sequencing and RNA sequencing of peripheral blood. The study was conducted in China and was registered as a clinical trial. TCR sequencing covered 13 persistent and 20 or so newly diagnosed Graves' disease patients, 33 samples in total.

Summary of the overall study and its limitations: Because the primary lesion, thyroid tissue, could not be accessed, the study looked at peripheral blood alone. As a limitation, the authors acknowledged that the small sample size may reduce accuracy. More public clonotypes were shared among persistent patients (over 2,500) than among newly diagnosed patients (approximately 930). Compared with newly diagnosed patients, persistent Graves' disease patients had lower TCR Shannon entropy and fewer highly expanded clones, which suggests clonal expansion. Sequencing and analysis were limited to the TCR beta chain. TRBV28, TRBJ1-2 and TRBJ2-5 were preferentially used in persistent disease, while TRBV20-1 and TRBJ2-1 were favored in newly diagnosed disease.

Including the terminal cysteine and phenylalanine, the CDR3 comprises 13 residues. The read is trimmed to its CDR3 DNA, 39 bases read in frame from base 1. Taken from the germline V gene (reference sequence), the CDR1 and CDR2 loops are MNHEY and SMNVEV. The junction shows trimming of 0 bases on V and 13 bases on J, plus 15 bases between the germline ends. The intended sense of this specimen's time point label: newly diagnosed GD, antithyroid drugs for less than 3 months. For both TCR sequencing and RNA sequencing, RNA was extracted from PBMCs in TRIzol. The diagnosis of Graves' disease followed American Thyroid Association guidelines. Recruitment of patients was carried out at an endocrinology department in Xi'an, China. Each patient gave roughly 8.4 milliliters of peripheral blood, collected in an EDTA anticoagulant tube. PBMCs were isolated by Ficoll Paque Plus density gradient separation without further T cell sorting. An Agilent 2100 Bioanalyzer and agarose gel were used to assess RNA quality, and a NanoDrop 2000 was used to measure RNA concentration.

In this sample, this clonotype turned up a few times. Its antigen is not yet known. Base qualities are not provided; no much larger clone lies one nucleotide away. Receptor libraries were prepared by multiplex PCR. Sequencer: Illumina HiSeq 4000. iRepertoire HTBI primers and Arm-PCR amplification of CDR3 regions were used to construct TCR beta libraries. Before sequencing, the PCR products underwent gel purification. In the source study's methods: Across samples, 62 TRBV and approximately 15 TRBJ segments were identified and used for gene usage analysis of CDR3 amino acid clonotypes. Filtered high-quality paired reads were merged into contigs using COPE and FqMerger. BLAST was used to align contigs to IMGT TRBV, TRBD and TRBJ reference genes, with CDR3 defined following IMGT. Any clonotype with a frequency above 0.1% was counted as a highly expanded clone. Repertoire diversity was measured by Shannon entropy, and V-J evenness by the Gini coefficient. Clonotypes shared by more than one individual were considered public. TCRdb trimmed public reads at Q25 via fastp, called clones via MiXCR and kept in-frame beta chains. Each CDR3 protein appears once, grouped with its most common genes and DNA. TCRdb's processing, not the authors', yielded these V and J calls. Present in this sample are around 360,000 distinct CDR3 sequences, about 16% of which were seen just once. The top ten hold roughly 21% of the sample.

This same sample was also part of a study on T cells in Graves' hyperthyroidism and ophthalmopathy. According to the second study: Graves' hyperthyroidism was defined as stable when no progression to ophthalmopathy occurred over 18 months of follow-up. Hyperthyroidism patients were newly diagnosed, with disease duration under 2 months, and aged 18 to 65 years. Any patient with an uncontrolled infection, another autoimmune disease, pregnancy or lactation was excluded. Diagnoses relied on clinical symptoms, serum thyroxine and TRAb, thyroid ultrasound and orbital computed tomography. A first-round RT-PCR of the TCR CDR3 used the HTBI primer set with the Qiagen OneStep RT-PCR kit. Most expanded thyroid clonotypes (frequency above 0.001) were also detected in blood, a finding suggesting that blood repertoires may reflect thyroid immune responses. Ophthalmopathy was separated from stable hyperthyroidism by a 13 V-J signature model, with 87.88% sensitivity and roughly 81% specificity obtained in cross-validation and 80%/75% obtained in testing. In validation, the model predicted progression to ophthalmopathy a median of roughly 6.1 months before onset, with approximately 70% sensitivity and about 75% specificity. A discovery cohort of about 96 patients, approximately 45 with Graves' ophthalmopathy and under 60 with stable Graves' hyperthyroidism, was used to find distinguishing TCR V-J signatures. Whether ophthalmopathy could be predicted prospectively was tested in an independent validation cohort made up of about 18 hyperthyroidism patients plus 17 patients who later progressed to ophthalmopathy. The 95 to 100 discovery patients were randomly divided into training and test sets at a 7:3 ratio. The study also compared thyroid tissue and blood T-cell repertoires from over 5 Graves' hyperthyroidism patients. After blood sampling, hyperthyroidism patients were treated with methimazole at a starting dose of 30 mg daily, and ophthalmopathy patients were treated with high-dose intravenous methylprednisolone. The libraries were constructed in a second round of multiplex PCR and then size-selected and purified. Paired-end sequencing of the libraries was performed with 100 bp reads on an Illumina HiSeq2000. SOAPnuke was used to process the raw data, removing reads that contained adapters or uncalled bases, had a mean Phred below 15, or lacked an exact match to the constant primer or identifier. COPE v1.2.5 was used to merge high-quality paired reads, and clonotypes were defined as unique nucleotide sequences. Clonotypes were aligned to IMGT TRBV, TRBD and TRBJ reference segments using MiTCR v1.1. The analysis included only V-J combinations with a frequency above 0.0001, which together covered over 98% of the repertoires. The TCS score was defined as the ratio of F50 (clonal expansion) to E x V (chaos), calculated using BLOSUM62-based TCRdist between CDR3 peptides within each V-J. Welch's t-statistics and random forest reduced 450 to 600 V-J features to 10 to 15, which were used in a naive Bayes classifier (R e1071). No statistical method was used to set the sample size in advance, and investigators knew the group allocation. According to the paper, TCR Vbeta CDR3 sequencing was carried out on around 140 peripheral blood samples, which came from 40 to 45 ophthalmopathy, under 80 hyperthyroidism and roughly 17 progressor patients.

The origin of this receptor is a woman aged 18 to 35 with Graves disease. Donor details come from another sample of the same person, matched by shared clones. Recombination linked TRBV27 to TRBJ1-2; TRBD1 is possibly the D segment (6 matching bases). This specimen was peripheral blood mononuclear cells (PBMCs), taken at new diagnosis, from a patient treated with antithyroid drugs. The CDR3 protein is CASSLSGSGVGTF. The nucleotide sequence is TGTGCCAGCAGTTTATCGGGGTCAGGGGTGGGCACCTTC.